This T cell receptor beta chain is from a study of Ad26.COV2.S vaccination and SARS-CoV-2 variants. Study outcomes and limitations: After vaccination, reports described spike-specific CD8+ and CD4+ T cell responses as showing substantial breadth.

This table comes from immunoSEQ multiplex PCR, and its TCRdb copy is limited to in-frame clones, with some not included. The table shows about 370,000 clones, with approximately 91% occurring only once. A word on this clone: Antigen specificity is unknown.

Specified treatment: around 19 received Ad26.COV2.S at low or high dose, single or two shots; several received placebo; per-sample allocation not given. Day 63 following the first vaccine or placebo injection was when the samples were taken. The CDR3 consists of 15 residues. Per germline, CDR1 MNHEY and CDR2 SVGAGI. V lost 6 bases, J lost 7 bases, and 11 bases stayed unmatched. The material sequenced was peripheral blood, taken in a trial of Ad26.COV2.S vaccine versus placebo. The sequence was collected from a person between 18 and 65 years old who received the Ad26.COV2.S COVID-19 vaccine or a placebo. The chain is built from TRBV6-5 and TRBJ1-2; 10 bases map to TRBD1. The CDR3 bases are TGTGCCAGCAGGCGCCTAGGACAGGGGGAAGGTGGCTACACCTTC. This codes for CASRRLGQGEGGYTF.